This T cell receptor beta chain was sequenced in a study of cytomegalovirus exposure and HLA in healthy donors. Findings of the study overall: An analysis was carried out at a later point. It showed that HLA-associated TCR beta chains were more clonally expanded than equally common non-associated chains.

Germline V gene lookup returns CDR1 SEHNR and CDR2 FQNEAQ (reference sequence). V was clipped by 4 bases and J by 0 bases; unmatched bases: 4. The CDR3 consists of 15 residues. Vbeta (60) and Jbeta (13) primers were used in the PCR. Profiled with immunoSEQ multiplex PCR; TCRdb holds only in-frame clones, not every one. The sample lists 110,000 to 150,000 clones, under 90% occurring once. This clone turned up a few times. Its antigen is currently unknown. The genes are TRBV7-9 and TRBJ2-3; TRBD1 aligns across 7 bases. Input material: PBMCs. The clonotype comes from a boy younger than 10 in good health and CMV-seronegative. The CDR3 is CASSSGQSSTDTQYF. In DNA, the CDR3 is TGTGCCAGCAGCTCGGGACAGTCTAGCACAGATACGCAGTATTTT.